This TCR beta chain is drawn from a study of cytomegalovirus exposure and HLA in healthy donors. PCR employed 60 Vbeta and 13 Jbeta primers. TCRdb's table, derived via immunoSEQ multiplex PCR, lists solely in-frame clones and lacks some. Among around 180,000 clones, approximately 80% were seen once, and the ten largest hold more than 1%. The germline gives CDR1 SEHNR, CDR2 FQNEAQ (reference sequence). This CDR3 comprises 16 residues. J gave up 5 bases and V 3 bases, and 7 bases lay outside the gene matches. This TCR was sampled from a boy aged 2 to 10 in good health and CMV-seronegative. The chain has TRBV7-9 and TRBJ2-1; TRBD2 agrees at 10 bases. Material: PBMCs. CDR3 sequence reads: CASSFAGLAANNEQFF. For the CDR3, the DNA is TGTGCCAGCAGCTTTGCAGGACTAGCGGCGAACAATGAGCAGTTCTTC.